This TCR beta chain was documented in a study of blood T cell repertoires in COVID-19. As for the study in general: Collection of acute and convalescent COVID-19 samples took place in the United States, Italy and Spain. In each case, the material was cDNA or gDNA derived from T cells, B-cell-depleted T cells, or PBMCs.

Data came from immunoSEQ multiplex PCR; TCRdb stores just in-frame clones and leaves some out. Of about 230,000 clones listed, approximately 87% were seen once; the top ten hold 2.5% to 3%. The V gene lost 11 bases and the J gene lost 4 bases, with 14 bases spanning the gap. CDR1 LNHDA and CDR2 SQIVND come from the germline V gene (reference sequence). There are 12 residues in the CDR3. The source of this sequence is a woman in her 70s with active or convalescent COVID-19. Material for sequencing was peripheral blood. The V call is TRBV19, the J call TRBJ2-5; tentative D call: TRBD2 (6 bases). CDR3 sequence: CAVGGVGETQYF. CDR3 nucleotide sequence: TGTGCCGTTGGCGGGGTCGGAGAGACCCAGTACTTC.